Reported below is one T cell receptor (beta chain). Primers included in the PCR were 60 Vbeta and 13 Jbeta primers. TCRdb's table, derived via immunoSEQ multiplex PCR, lists solely in-frame clones and lacks some. Found here are about 72,000 clones; the top ten clones hold 2.5% to 3%. This CDR3 has 15 residues. CDR1 and CDR2 (germline): MNHNS, SASEGT. After removal of 7 bases from V and 7 bases from J, the junction contained 10 bases not matched to a gene. This entry comes from a study of cytomegalovirus exposure and HLA in healthy donors. This chain joins TRBV6-1 and TRBJ1-6, with 7 bases that match TRBD1. The TCR comes from a man aged 40-49 years in good health and CMV-seronegative. Sequencing was carried out using PBMCs. CDR3: CASKTSGQRNSPLHF. CDR3 nucleotides: TGTGCCAGCAAGACCTCGGGACAGCGAAATTCACCCCTCCACTTT.